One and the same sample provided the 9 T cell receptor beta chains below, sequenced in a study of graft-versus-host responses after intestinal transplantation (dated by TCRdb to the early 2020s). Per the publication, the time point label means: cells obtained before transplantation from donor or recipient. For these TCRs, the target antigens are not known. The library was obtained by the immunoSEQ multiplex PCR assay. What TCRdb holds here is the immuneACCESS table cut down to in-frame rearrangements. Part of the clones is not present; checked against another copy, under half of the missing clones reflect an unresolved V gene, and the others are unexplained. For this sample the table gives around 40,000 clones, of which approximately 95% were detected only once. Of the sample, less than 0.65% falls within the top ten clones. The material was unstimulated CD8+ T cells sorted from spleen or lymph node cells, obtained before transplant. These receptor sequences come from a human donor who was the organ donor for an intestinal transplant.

The CDR3 is CASSFDSGGTYEQYF. CDR3 DNA: TGTGCCAGCAGCTTTGACAGCGGGGGGACCTACGAGCAGTACTTC. The chain uses TRBV7-2 and TRBJ2-7, with TRBD2 identical over 9 bases. The CDR3 has 15 amino acids. V shed 3 bases, J shed 2 bases, and the junction held 5 bases outside the gene matches. Germline loops: CDR1 SGHTA, CDR2 FQGNSA.

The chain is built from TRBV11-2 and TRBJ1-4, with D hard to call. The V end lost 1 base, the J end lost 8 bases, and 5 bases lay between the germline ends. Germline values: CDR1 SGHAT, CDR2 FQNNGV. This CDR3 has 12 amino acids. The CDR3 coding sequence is TGTGCCAGCAGCTTAGTGGGAGAAAAACTGTTTTTT. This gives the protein CASSLVGEKLFF.

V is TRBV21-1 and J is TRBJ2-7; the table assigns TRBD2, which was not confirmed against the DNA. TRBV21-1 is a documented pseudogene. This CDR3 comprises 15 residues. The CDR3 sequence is CASSKAGTSGPGGYF. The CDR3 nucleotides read TGTGCCAGCAGCAAGGCGGGGACTAGCGGGCCCGGCGGGTACTTC.

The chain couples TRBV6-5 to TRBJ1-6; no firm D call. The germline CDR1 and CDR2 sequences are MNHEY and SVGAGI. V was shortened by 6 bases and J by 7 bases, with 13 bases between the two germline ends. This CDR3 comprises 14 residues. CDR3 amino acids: CASRLGNRNSPLHF. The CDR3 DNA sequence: TGTGCCAGCAGACTCGGGAACCGGAATTCACCCCTCCACTTT.

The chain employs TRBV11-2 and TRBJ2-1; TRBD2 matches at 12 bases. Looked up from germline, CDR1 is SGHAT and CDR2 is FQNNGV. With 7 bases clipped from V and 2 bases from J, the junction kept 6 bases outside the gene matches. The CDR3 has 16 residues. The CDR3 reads CASTWTSGAPYNEQFF. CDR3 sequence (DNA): TGTGCCAGCACCTGGACTAGCGGGGCCCCCTACAATGAGCAGTTCTTC.

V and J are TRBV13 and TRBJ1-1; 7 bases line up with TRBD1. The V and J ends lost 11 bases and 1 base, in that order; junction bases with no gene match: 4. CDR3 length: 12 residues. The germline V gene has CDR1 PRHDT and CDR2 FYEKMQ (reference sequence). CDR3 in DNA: TGTGCCTCCGGGGACAGGAACACTGAAGCTTTCTTT. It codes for CASGDRNTEAFF. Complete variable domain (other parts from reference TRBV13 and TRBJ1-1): AAGVIQSPRHLIKEKRETATLKCYPIPRHDTVYWYQQGPGQDPQFLISFYEKMQSDKGSIPDRFSAQQFSDYHSELNMSSLELGDSALYFCASGDRNTEAFFGQGTRLTVV.

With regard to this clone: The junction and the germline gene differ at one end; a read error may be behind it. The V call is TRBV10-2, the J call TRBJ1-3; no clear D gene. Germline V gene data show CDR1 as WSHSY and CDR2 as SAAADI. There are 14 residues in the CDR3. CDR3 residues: CASRETTSGSTIYF. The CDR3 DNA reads TGCGCCAGCAGAGAAACGACCTCTGGAAGCACCATATATTTT.

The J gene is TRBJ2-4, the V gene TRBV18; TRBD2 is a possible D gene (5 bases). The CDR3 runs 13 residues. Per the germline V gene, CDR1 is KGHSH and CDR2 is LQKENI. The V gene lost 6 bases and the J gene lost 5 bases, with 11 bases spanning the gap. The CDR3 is CASSGEWENIQYF. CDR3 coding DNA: TGTGCCAGCTCCGGGGAGTGGGAAAACATTCAGTACTTC.

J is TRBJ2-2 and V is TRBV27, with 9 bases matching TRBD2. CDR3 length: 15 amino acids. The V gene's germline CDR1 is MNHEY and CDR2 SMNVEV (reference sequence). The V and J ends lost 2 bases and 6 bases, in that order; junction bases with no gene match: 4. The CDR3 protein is CASSLILAGSGELFF. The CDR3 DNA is TGTGCCAGCAGTTTAATTCTAGCGGGGTCCGGGGAGCTGTTTTTT.